Listed below are T cell receptor beta chains from one sample, sequenced in a study of shared clonotypes between healthy human individuals. Some clones are missing from TCRdb's copy, which holds only in-frame ones; the method was immunoSEQ multiplex PCR. The profile shows around 180,000 clones, 85% to 95% of them singletons. Material: naive CD4+ T cells sorted from blood. The receptor source for this set is a woman in her twenties or thirties in good health. The CDR3 runs from the conserved cysteine through the conserved F or W. A D gene is named only where the DNA matches it firmly. Clone size is not always given. Where it is, it says once, few, many or a class for expanded clones.

V gene	J gene	clone size	D gene	CDR3 DNA	CDR3 protein
TRBV4-2	TRBJ2-1	NA	NA	TGTGCCAGCAGCAAGACTAGTGGGGCTTCCAATGAGCAGTTCTTC	CASSKTSGASNEQFF
TRBV7-8	TRBJ1-1	NA	NA	TGTGCCAGCAGCCCTCCTGGGGGGAACACTGAAGCTTTCTTT	CASSPPGGNTEAFF
TRBV5-1	TRBJ1-5	NA	NA	TGCGCCAGCAGGCGGGGGATCAATCAGCCCCAGCATTTT	CASRRGINQPQHF
TRBV7-9	TRBJ1-2	few	TRBD1	TGTGCCAGCAGCTCCTCGACAGGGCCCTATGGCTACACCTTC	CASSSSTGPYGYTF
TRBV5-1	TRBJ1-2	NA	TRBD1	TGCGCCAGCAGCTACGGGACAGCAGGCTATGGCTACACCTTC	CASSYGTAGYGYTF
TRBV19	TRBJ2-3	NA	TRBD2	TGTGCCAGTAGTATCCCCGGGACTAGGTCAGATACGCAGTATTTT	CASSIPGTRSDTQYF
TRBV19	TRBJ2-1	NA	NA	TGTGCCAGTTCCCACTTTTCGGGACCCTCCTACAATGAGCAGTTCTTC	CASSHFSGPSYNEQFF
TRBV2	TRBJ2-7	NA	TRBD2	TGTGCCAGCAGGGGGGGGCTAGCGGGAGTCGAGCAGTACTTC	CASRGGLAGVEQYF
TRBV28	TRBJ1-6	NA	NA	TGTGCCAGTATGGAAATGGTTTATAATTCACCCCTCCACTTT	CASMEMVYNSPLHF
TRBV2	TRBJ2-5	NA	NA	TGTGCCAGCAGTTTGCCGGGACGTCCAGAGACCCAGTACTTC	CASSLPGRPETQYF
TRBV4-1	TRBJ1-2	NA	NA	TGCGCCAGCAGCCAACTACCCCCCAACTATGGCTACACCTTC	CASSQLPPNYGYTF
TRBV5-6	TRBJ1-6	NA	NA	TGTGCCAGCAGCTTGGGCCCGGCTTCTGGGAATTCACCCCTCCACTTT	CASSLGPASGNSPLHF
TRBV2	TRBJ2-5	NA	NA	TGTGCCAGCAGTGACGACTGGGCGGTTAACCAAGAGACCCAGTACTTC	CASSDDWAVNQETQYF
TRBV5-5	TRBJ1-1	NA	NA	TGTGCCAGCAGCTTGACAGCCGGGAGCACTGAAGCTTTCTTT	CASSLTAGSTEAFF
TRBV11-3	TRBJ2-1	NA	TRBD2	TGTGCCAGCAGCTCGAGGGGTAGCGGGAGCCTGTTTAACGAGCAGTTCTTC	CASSSRGSGSLFNEQFF
TRBV19	TRBJ2-5	NA	TRBD2	TGTGCCAGTAGTCGACGACTAGCGGGGACAGACCAAGAGACCCAGTACTTC	CASSRRLAGTDQETQYF
TRBV29-1	TRBJ2-3	NA	NA	TGCAGCGTTAATTCCCTTAGCGTCCTTACAGATACGCAGTATTTT	CSVNSLSVLTDTQYF
TRBV11-2	TRBJ2-7	NA	NA	TGTGCCAGCAGCTTAGTCAGCACCGAGCAGTACTTC	CASSLVSTEQYF
TRBV6-5	TRBJ2-7	NA	NA	TGTGCCAGCAGATTATCAGGGACCTGGCCCTACGAGCAGTACTTC	CASRLSGTWPYEQYF
TRBV27	TRBJ2-1	NA	TRBD2	TGTGCCAGCAGACCCCTCCGGACTAGCGACCGATCGGGGCCCAATGAGCAGTTCTTC	CASRPLRTSDRSGPNEQFF
TRBV28	TRBJ1-1	NA	TRBD1	TGTGCCAGCAGTATCAGGGGGATTACTGAAGCTTTCTTT	CASSIRGITEAFF
TRBV15	TRBJ2-2	NA	NA	TGTGCCACCAACCCGAGGGGTAGAGGGACCGGGGAGCTGTTTTTT	CATNPRGRGTGELFF
TRBV11-2	TRBJ2-7	NA	NA	TGTGCCAGCAGCTTAGTACTACCCTACGAGCAGTACTTC	CASSLVLPYEQYF
TRBV7-9	TRBJ1-2	NA	TRBD1	TGTGCCAGCAGCTTAGTAGTTGCAGGGGGCCGAGGCTACACCTTC	CASSLVVAGGRGYTF
TRBV5-6	TRBJ1-2	NA	TRBD1	TGTGCCAGCAGCGCAACCGGGACAGGGGTTTACGGCTACACCTTC	CASSATGTGVYGYTF
TRBV28	TRBJ2-7	NA	NA	TGTGCCGGCGGACGGCAGGTTTTATACGAGCAGTACTTC	CAGGRQVLYEQYF
TRBV10-3	TRBJ2-7	once	NA	TGTGCCATCAGTGCAGGGACGGGAACCTACGAGCAGTACTTC	CAISAGTGTYEQYF
TRBV4-1	TRBJ2-7	once	TRBD2	TGCGCCAGCAGCCAAGTTTGGACTAGCGGGAGCGACGAGCAGTACTTC	CASSQVWTSGSDEQYF
TRBV9	TRBJ1-2	NA	TRBD1	TGTGCCAGCAGCGTAGGGGGAGACAGGGGAGGAAGAGGCTACACCTTC	CASSVGGDRGGRGYTF
TRBV9	TRBJ2-7	NA	NA	TGTGCCAGCAGCAAAGACGCCAAAACCTCCTACGAGCAGTACTTC	CASSKDAKTSYEQYF
TRBV2	TRBJ1-1	NA	NA	TGTGCCAGCAGTACAGGACCGAACACTGAAGCTTTCTTT	CASSTGPNTEAFF
TRBV27	TRBJ1-2	NA	TRBD1	TGTGCCAGCAGTTTACTTCCGGGACAGGCCACGCTCTTC	CASSLLPGQATLF
TRBV19	TRBJ1-2	NA	NA	TGTGCCAGTAGTATATCAAGGTCTTGGGGTGACTATGGCTACACCTTC	CASSISRSWGDYGYTF
TRBV5-1	TRBJ2-3	NA	TRBD2	TGCGCCAGCAGCTCACTAGCGGGAAAGGTAGATACGCAGTATTTT	CASSSLAGKVDTQYF
TRBV28	TRBJ2-5	NA	TRBD2	TGTGCCAGCAGTCCGCCCCCCAGGGCGGGGGAGCAGTACTTC	CASSPPPRAGEQYF
TRBV6-6	TRBJ2-7	NA	NA	TGTGCCAGCAGTTCCCCAGACCGCAGCGACGAGCAGTACTTC	CASSSPDRSDEQYF
TRBV29-1	TRBJ2-3	NA	TRBD1	TGCAGCGTCCGGGACAGCAACACAGATACGCAGTATTTT	CSVRDSNTDTQYF
TRBV29-1	TRBJ1-1	NA	NA	TGCAGCGTTGCGACAGCGAAGGGATTGACTGAAGCTTTCTTT	CSVATAKGLTEAFF
TRBV29-1	TRBJ1-4	NA	NA	TGCAGCGCCCAAGGCCTGGGTGAAAAACTGTTTTTT	CSAQGLGEKLFF
TRBV5-4	TRBJ2-7	NA	TRBD2	TGTGCCAGCAGCTTGATAGCGGGGCGCTCCTACGAGCAGTACTTC	CASSLIAGRSYEQYF
TRBV2	TRBJ2-7	NA	NA	TGTGCCAGCAGCCAAACAGGGTCGGTCTACGAGCAGTACTTC	CASSQTGSVYEQYF
TRBV2	TRBJ1-2	NA	NA	TGTGCCAGCAGTGAAGGTACAGGGATCTTTGGCTACACCTTC	CASSEGTGIFGYTF
TRBV25-1	TRBJ2-7	NA	TRBD1	TGTGCCAGCAGGCGGACAGGGGCAGTCGAGCAGTACTTC	CASRRTGAVEQYF
TRBV29-1	TRBJ1-3	NA	NA	TGCAGCGTTAATTCCGGAAACACCATATATTTT	CSVNSGNTIYF
TRBV7-9	TRBJ1-4	NA	NA	TGTGCCAGCAGTGAGTTCTCAACTAATGAAAAACTGTTTTTT	CASSEFSTNEKLFF
TRBV28	TRBJ2-7	NA	TRBD1	TGTGCCAGCAGTTGGGACAGGGGTAATTTTGGGGGCCGAAGCTCCTACGAGCAGTACTTC	CASSWDRGNFGGRSSYEQYF
TRBV11-2	TRBJ2-3	NA	NA	TGTGCCAGCAGTGGTGGGAGGGGGGGCACAGATACGCAGTATTTT	CASSGGRGGTDTQYF